This passage covers 20 T cell receptor beta chains from one sample sequenced in a study of blood T cells in healthy people across ages. A second about 7 to 11 cycle PCR used barcoded and J-beta primers. TCRdb fed the 5' RACE reads into MiXCR, producing one record per CDR3 protein. The sample lists around 1,600,000 distinct CDR3 sequences; about 45% were seen once. Source material: blood. Receptors originate from a woman younger than 30 in good health.

A few counts support this clonotype. The genes are TRBV6-2 or TRBV6-3 and TRBJ2-7, with 8 bases lining up with TRBD1. The trim removed 1 base at V and 1 base at J, leaving 0 bases unmatched. This CDR3 comprises 14 residues. Germline-derived CDR1 and CDR2 are MNHEY and SVGEGT. CDR3 sequence (DNA): TGTGCCAGCAGTTACTGGACAGGGTCCTACGAGCAGTACTTC. Translation: CASSYWTGSYEQYF.

The rearrangement uses TRBV5-4 and TRBJ1-2, with 10 bases aligning to TRBD1. V trimming: 4 bases; J trimming: 6 bases; junction bases outside the gene matches: 12. Germline loops: CDR1 SGHNT, CDR2 YYREEE (reference sequence). The CDR3 contains 16 residues. CDR3 DNA sequence: TGTGCCAGCAGCCATATCGGGACAGGGGAGATCCATGGCTACACCTTC. It specifies CASSHIGTGEIHGYTF.

In its sample, this clonotype was seen a few times. The J gene is TRBJ2-1, the V gene TRBV4-1; D possibly corresponds to TRBD2 (5 bases). The CDR3 runs 15 residues. With 3 bases removed from V and 3 bases from J, the gap between germline ends came to 12 bases. The germline gives CDR1 MGHRA, CDR2 YSYEKL. The CDR3: CASSHFGIRYNEQFF. The CDR3 region has the DNA TGCGCCAGCAGCCATTTCGGGATACGCTACAATGAGCAGTTCTTC.

To note about this clonotype: A read error may account for a junction end that differs from germline. This chain joins TRBV7-9 and TRBJ2-1; 11 bases line up with TRBD2. Germline V lookup: CDR1 SEHNR, CDR2 FQNEAQ (reference sequence). This CDR3 is built from 16 residues. For the CDR3, the DNA is TGTGCCGGCAGCTTAGGGGCTAGCGGGAGGACCAATGAGCAGTTCTTC. This translates into CAGSLGASGRTNEQFF. The full variable domain, with the rest looked up from reference TRBV7-9 and TRBJ2-1, is DTGVSQNPRHKITKRGQNVTFRCDPISEHNRLYWYRQTLGQGPEFLTYFQNEAQLEKSRLLSDRFSAERPKGSFSTLEIQRTEQGDSAMYLCAGSLGASGRTNEQFFGPGTRLTVL.

The chain links TRBV4-3 to TRBJ2-4; D gene ambiguous. CDR3 length: 18 residues. The germline gives CDR1 LGHNA, CDR2 YSLEER. The germline V and J ends were trimmed by 0 bases and 0 bases, with 15 bases remaining between them. CDR3 coding DNA: TGCGCCAGCAGCCAAGATCGTCTACTATCCCTAGCCAAAAACATTCAGTACTTC. Translating it yields CASSQDRLLSLAKNIQYF.

This clonotype was picked up a small number of times. The chain employs TRBV6-5 and TRBJ1-2; D is ambiguous. Trimming removed 8 bases from V and 0 bases from J, with 16 bases in between. Germline CDR1 and CDR2: MNHEY and SVGAGI. The CDR3 has 15 residues. CDR3 DNA sequence: TGTGCCAGCGGCGGACGGTCGAGTACTAACTATGGCTACACCTTC. This gives the protein CASGGRSSTNYGYTF.

This clonotype was observed a single time. This chain joins TRBV14 and TRBJ1-2; tentatively, D is TRBD1 (6 bases). Between the trimmed V and J ends, which lost 4 bases and 3 bases, there was a span of 15 bases. This CDR3 comprises 15 residues. Germline CDR1 and CDR2: SGHDN and FVKESK. CDR3 sequence: CASSLGQFSYYGYTF. CDR3 bases: TGTGCCAGCAGCCTTGGACAGTTTTCTTACTATGGCTACACCTTC.

The table lists this clonotype with a few counts. This sequence joins TRBV4-1 and TRBJ1-2; D possibly corresponds to TRBD1 (6 bases). The CDR3 is 14 residues long. V lost 0 bases and J lost 8, with 13 bases in between. The germline V gene has CDR1 MGHRA and CDR2 YSYEKL. CDR3 nucleotide sequence: TGCGCCAGCAGCCAAGAATGGTCCAGGGGCGGCTACACCTTC. Translated: CASSQEWSRGGYTF.

The chain has TRBV4-2 and TRBJ2-3; a possible D gene is TRBD2 (6 bases). The germline gives CDR1 LGHNA, CDR2 YNFKEQ. V lost 2 bases, J lost 2 bases, and 11 bases lay in between. CDR3 length: 15 residues. Here the CDR3 reads CASSQRERSTDTQYF. CDR3 nucleotide sequence: TGTGCCAGCAGCCAACGGGAGCGCTCCACAGATACGCAGTATTTT.

With respect to this clonotype: The junction departs from germline at one end; a sequencing error may be responsible. This chain connects TRBV5-1 to TRBJ2-6; possibly TRBD1 for D (5 bases). This CDR3 comprises 15 residues. Germline loops: CDR1 SGHRS, CDR2 YFSETQ. The CDR3 spells CASSSHAAGANVPTF. For the CDR3, the DNA is TGCGCCAGCAGCTCCCACGCGGCTGGGGCCAACGTCCCGACTTTC.

This clonotype was observed once. The junction and the germline gene differ at one end; a read error may be behind it. The J gene is TRBJ1-4, the V gene TRBV7-2; D is uncertain. This CDR3 is built from 15 residues. Germline CDR1 and CDR2: SGHTA and FQGNSA. For the CDR3, the DNA is TGTGCCAGCAGCCCGGAGGGCCGGATTAATGAAAATCTGTTTTTT. Amino acid sequence: CASSPEGRINENLFF.

This clonotype was observed a handful of times. This sequence joins TRBV5-6 and TRBJ2-5; unclear D gene. Trimming removed 0 bases from V and 11 bases from J, with 23 bases in between. The CDR3 sequence is 16 residues long. CDR1 and CDR2 from the germline V gene are SGHDT and YYEEEE. The CDR3 DNA is TGTGCCAGCAGCTTGGATTGGGGAAATCCCAATCGTGAGCAGTACTTC. It specifies CASSLDWGNPNREQYF.

This clonotype came up many times. The chain employs TRBV12-3 or TRBV12-4 and TRBJ2-7, with D tentatively TRBD1 (5 bases). The CDR3 extends over 14 amino acids. V was clipped by 2 bases and J by 1 base, with 9 bases between them. CDR3 nucleotide sequence: TGTGCCAGCAGTTTAACTCGACAGTCCTACGAGCAGTACTTC. This gives the protein CASSLTRQSYEQYF.

The J gene is TRBJ2-1, the V gene TRBV7-2, with 8 bases identical to TRBD2. Germline CDR1 is SGHTA and CDR2 is FQGNSA. This CDR3 is built from 15 residues. The V segment lost 0 bases and the J segment 6 bases; nucleotides outside the gene matches: 4. The CDR3 DNA is TGTGCCAGCAGCTTAGCCCCTGGACTAGCCAATGAGCAGTTCTTC. It is translated as CASSLAPGLANEQFF.

This clonotype was seen more than once but under ten times. The J gene is TRBJ2-1, the V gene TRBV4-3, with TRBD2 matching 15 bases. In germline, CDR1 is LGHNA, CDR2 YSLEER. The CDR3 runs 19 residues. V gave up 0 bases and J gave up 2 bases; unmatched junction bases: 5. CDR3 coding DNA: TGCGCCAGCAGCCAAGAAAGAGGACTAGCGGGGGGGACCTACAATGAGCAGTTCTTC. Its protein is CASSQERGLAGGTYNEQFF.

This chain links TRBV15 with TRBJ2-7; unclear D gene. The V gene lost 0 bases and the J gene lost 5 bases, with 17 bases spanning the gap. The CDR3 extends over 16 amino acids. Germline CDR1 and CDR2: LNHNV and YYDKDF (reference sequence). CDR3 sequence reads: CATSRDYTPYGDEQYF. CDR3 DNA: TGTGCCACCAGCAGAGATTACACCCCTTATGGAGACGAGCAGTACTTC.

In regard to this clonotype: A much bigger clone sits one base away, suggesting this may be a read error. This sequence joins TRBV20-1 and TRBJ2-1; D gene uncertain. Near its end, the DNA agrees better with TRBJ2-7, so the J call may be wrong. The CDR3 totals 12 residues. The germline V gene encodes CDR1 DFQATT and CDR2 SNEGSKA (reference sequence). In DNA form, the CDR3 reads TGCAGTGCTAGTCCGGGCTACAATGAGCAGTACTTC. As protein: CSASPGYNEQYF.

This chain links TRBV7-2 with TRBJ2-3, with D perhaps matching TRBD2 (5 bases). Trimming removed 5 bases at V and 4 bases at J, with 10 bases between. Germline V lookup: CDR1 SGHTA, CDR2 FQGNSA. CDR3 size: 13 residues. CDR3 region: CASSGRTADTQYF. The CDR3 bases are TGTGCCAGCAGCGGGCGGACTGCAGATACGCAGTATTTT. Drawing the rest from reference TRBV7-2 and TRBJ2-3, the complete variable domain is GAGVSQSPSNKVTEKGKDVELRCDPISGHTALYWYRQSLGQGLEFLIYFQGNSAPDKSGLPSDRFSAERTGGSVSTLTIQRTQQEDSAVYLCASSGRTADTQYFGPGTRLTVL.

This clonotype was seen only a few times. This clone may be a read error of a much larger clone one base away. This chain joins TRBV20-1 and TRBJ1-1; D might be TRBD1 (5 bases). The germline gives CDR1 DFQATT, CDR2 SNEGSKA (reference sequence). Trimming stripped 1 base from V and 5 bases from J, with 8 bases between. The CDR3 has 12 residues. The DNA for the CDR3 is TGCAGTGCTAGAGCCAGGGAGACTGAAGCTTTCTTT. It encodes CSARARETEAFF.

This clonotype has only a few counts. The gene calls are TRBV29-1 and TRBJ2-5; TRBD1 might be the D (6 bases). V lost 0 bases and J 1 base, leaving 9 bases between the germline ends. The CDR3 has 14 amino acids. Germline V gives CDR1 SQVTM, CDR2 ANQGSEA. The CDR3, as DNA: TGCAGCGTTGAAGAGGGACATCTCCAAGAGACCCAGTACTTC. As protein: CSVEEGHLQETQYF. The variable domain in full, with the rest retrieved from reference TRBV29-1 and TRBJ2-5, is SAVISQKPSRDICQRGTSLTIQCQVDSQVTMMFWYRQQPGQSLTLIATANQGSEATYESGFVIDKFPISRPNLTFSTLTVSNMSPEDSSIYLCSVEEGHLQETQYFGPGTRLLVL.